This TCR beta chain is drawn from a study of blood T cells in healthy people across ages. Study-wide points: A roughly linear age-dependent decrease characterized TCR beta diversity per million T cells.

This clonotype was counted only a few times. Antigen specificity is unknown. Aged about 6 to 95, donors were systemically healthy Caucasians from Russia. Alongside a J-beta primer mix, a sample-barcoded 5' primer served in a second PCR lasting about 6 to 11 cycles. TCRdb used MiXCR to reprocess the 5' RACE reads, holding one entry per CDR3 protein. The sample lists over 1,500,000 distinct CDR3 sequences, about two fifths occurring once. The CDR3 loop spans 18 amino acids. Looked up from germline, CDR1 is SGDLS and CDR2 is YYNGEE. The V gene lost 1 base and the J gene lost 0 bases, with 18 bases spanning the gap.

Sequenced sample: blood. This chain uses TRBV9 with TRBJ2-3, with D possibly TRBD1 on 5 matching bases. The receptor's source is a human donor in good health. This CDR3 is CASSVPARAAASTDTQYF. CDR3 sequence (DNA): TGTGCCAGCAGCGTACCGGCCAGGGCGGCGGCTAGCACAGATACGCAGTATTTT. Full variable domain (remainder filled in from reference TRBV9 and TRBJ2-3): DSGVTQTPKHLITATGQRVTLRCSPRSGDLSVYWYQQSLDQGLQFLIQYYNGEERAKGNILERFSAQQFPDLHSELNLSSLELGDSALYFCASSVPARAAASTDTQYFGPGTRLTVL.